The 11 T cell receptor beta chains listed next were all sequenced from one sample in a study of T-cell reconstitution after alpha-beta-depleted transplantation in children. Unique molecular identifiers were incorporated when the TCRbeta library was constructed. MiXCR was run by TCRdb on the PCR reads, yielding one entry per CDR3 protein. In the table there are roughly 160,000 distinct CDR3 sequences, around 10% of which are singletons. The sequencing used PBMCs, collected before TCRalphabeta/CD19-depleted stem cell transplant. Source of these receptors: a boy under 10 years old with acute myeloid leukemia, due to receive a stem cell transplant.

In this sample, this clonotype turned up once. This may arise from a read error, as a much more abundant clone is one base away. V and J are TRBV4-1 and TRBJ2-2, with 10 bases identical to TRBD2. The CDR3 runs 17 residues. Per the germline V gene, CDR1 is MGHRA and CDR2 is YSYEKL. For the CDR3, the DNA is TGCGCCAGCAACCAAGGGGCTAGCGGGAGTCGCACCGGGGAGCTGTTTTTT. Residues: CASNQGASGSRTGELFF.

Many counts were recorded for this clonotype. The chain employs TRBV7-2 and TRBJ1-2; 7 nucleotides line up with TRBD1. V lost 5 bases, J lost 3 bases, and 9 bases stayed unmatched. The germline CDR1 and CDR2 sequences are SGHTA and FQGNSA. The CDR3 length is 15 residues. The CDR3, as DNA: TGTGCCAGCAGCCCCCCAAGGGGGCAAGACTATGGCTACACCTTC. Translated: CASSPPRGQDYGYTF.

This clonotype was detected many times. This chain uses TRBV12-3 or TRBV12-4 with TRBJ1-2; a possible D gene is TRBD1 (5 bases). Trimming left V 4 bases short and J 4 bases short, with 7 bases between. The CDR3 runs 12 residues. The CDR3 bases are TGTGCCAGCAGTTCGGGGGGCTATGGCTACACCTTC. This gives the protein CASSSGGYGYTF.

Ten or more counts support this clonotype. The chain combines TRBV15 with TRBJ2-1; D is unclear. CDR1 and CDR2 from the germline V gene are LNHNV and YYDKDF (reference sequence). V shed 1 base and J shed 2 bases, with 6 bases lying between them. The CDR3 length is 14 residues. Written as DNA, the CDR3 is TGTGCCACCAGCAGAGGCACAGCCTACAATGAGCAGTTCTTC. Amino acids: CATSRGTAYNEQFF.

In this sample, this clonotype turned up many times. The V gene is TRBV4-1, the J gene TRBJ1-4; unclear D gene. This CDR3 spans 15 amino acids. CDR1 MGHRA and CDR2 YSYEKL come from the germline V gene. The V gene lost 0 bases and the J gene lost 8 bases, with 13 bases spanning the gap. The CDR3, as DNA: TGCGCCAGCAGCCAAGAAGCTCCCGGCGGGGAAAAACTGTTTTTT. Translating it yields CASSQEAPGGEKLFF.

Here the CDR3 DNA reads TGCGCCAGCAGCCTAACAGGGGAAACCACTGAAGCTTTCTTT. It yields the protein CASSLTGETTEAFF. This chain uses TRBV4-1 with TRBJ1-1, with 7 bases lining up with TRBD1. After removal of 4 bases from V and 4 bases from J, the junction contained 6 bases not matched to a gene. Germline values: CDR1 MGHRA, CDR2 YSYEKL. The CDR3 contains 14 residues.

This clonotype was seen many times. The V call is TRBV27, the J call TRBJ2-1, with 7 bases lining up with TRBD2. In germline, CDR1 is MNHEY, CDR2 SMNVEV (reference sequence). This CDR3 is built from 14 residues. Trimming removed 3 bases from V and 4 bases from J; junction bases left unmatched: 3. CDR3 residues: CASSFQREYNEQFF. The CDR3 nucleotides are TGTGCCAGCAGTTTCCAGCGGGAATACAATGAGCAGTTCTTC.

This clonotype was counted many times. This chain links TRBV7-9 with TRBJ2-7; 7 bases fit TRBD1. CDR3 length: 15 amino acids. V dropped 5 bases and J dropped 5; count of bases not matched to a gene: 12. Germline assignment: CDR1 SEHNR and CDR2 FQNEAQ (reference sequence). CDR3 loop: CASSTPTGSEDEQYV. CDR3 nucleotide sequence: TGTGCCAGCAGCACCCCGACAGGGAGTGAGGACGAGCAGTACGTC.

To note about this clonotype: A read error may explain this, as a much larger clone is one base away. The chain combines TRBV29-1 with TRBJ2-3; D might be TRBD1 (6 bases). Trimming pared 5 bases from V and 6 bases from J, leaving 18 bases between. CDR1 SQVTM and CDR2 ANQGSEA come from the germline V gene. The CDR3 has 14 amino acids. For the CDR3, the DNA is TGCAGCGTTCAAGGGGGTAGTTTCCCCGATACGCAGTATTTT. It encodes CSVQGGSFPDTQYF.

Worth noting for this clonotype: Just one base apart from a much larger clone, this may be a read error. The gene calls are TRBV7-8 and TRBJ2-1; no definite D call. This CDR3 region has 13 residues. Germline assignment: CDR1 SGHVS and CDR2 FQNEAQ. Trimming removed 3 bases at V and 9 bases at J, with 12 bases between. The CDR3 reads CASSLRRNFEQFF. CDR3 DNA sequence: TGTGCCAGCAGCTTGCGCAGGAATTTTGAGCAGTTCTTC.

This clonotype occurred many times. This rearrangement joins TRBV10-3 to TRBJ2-7, with 9 bases lining up with TRBD2. The J segment lost 4 bases and the V segment lost 0 bases, leaving 4 bases of the junction unmatched. Germline lookup yields CDR1 ENHRY and CDR2 SYGVKD. This CDR3 has 15 amino acids. The CDR3 reads CAISESNSGSYEQYF. As DNA, the CDR3 is TGTGCCATCAGTGAGTCGAATAGCGGGAGTTACGAGCAGTACTTC.